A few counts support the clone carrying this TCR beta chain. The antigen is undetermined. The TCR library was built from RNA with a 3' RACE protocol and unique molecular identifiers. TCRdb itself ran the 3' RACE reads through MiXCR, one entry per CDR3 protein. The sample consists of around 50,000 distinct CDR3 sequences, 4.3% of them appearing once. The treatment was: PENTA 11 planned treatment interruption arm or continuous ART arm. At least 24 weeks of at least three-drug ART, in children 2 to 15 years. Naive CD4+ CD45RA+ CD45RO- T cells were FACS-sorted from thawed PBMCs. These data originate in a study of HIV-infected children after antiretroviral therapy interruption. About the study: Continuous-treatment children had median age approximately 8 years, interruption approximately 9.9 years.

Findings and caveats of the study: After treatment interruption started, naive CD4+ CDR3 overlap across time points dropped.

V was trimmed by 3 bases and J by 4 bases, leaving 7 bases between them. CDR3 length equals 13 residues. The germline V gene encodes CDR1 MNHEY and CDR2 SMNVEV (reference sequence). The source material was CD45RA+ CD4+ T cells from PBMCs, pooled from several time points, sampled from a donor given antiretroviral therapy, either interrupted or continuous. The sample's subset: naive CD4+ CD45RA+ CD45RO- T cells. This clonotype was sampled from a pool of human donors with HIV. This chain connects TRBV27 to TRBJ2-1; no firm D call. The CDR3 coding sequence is TGTGCCAGCAGTTTGGCAGGATACAATGAGCAGTTCTTC. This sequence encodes CASSLAGYNEQFF.